These 8 T cell receptor beta chains originate from one sample sequenced in a study of breast tumors, draining lymph nodes, adjacent tissues. TCRdb independently ran MiXCR on the multiplex PCR reads; one entry per CDR3 protein. The sample lists about 270,000 distinct CDR3 sequences, roughly 30% occurring once. The lymph nodes were axillary draining lymph nodes from breast cancer patients. Material for sequencing was axillary lymph node tissue. The receptors come from a female donor with breast cancer. Some clones in this sample may be carry-over from other donors' samples.

This clonotype was observed a few times. The junction differs from germline at one of its ends, possibly a read error. The V and J genes are TRBV9 and TRBJ2-7; 7 bases are shared with TRBD1. This CDR3 is built from 14 residues. Germline values: CDR1 SGDLS, CDR2 YYNGEE. CDR3 in amino acids: CASSRQGTSYEQSF. Here the CDR3 DNA reads TGTGCCAGCAGTCGACAGGGAACCTCCTACGAGCAGTCCTTC.

The rearrangement links TRBV6-1 to TRBJ2-5, with 10 nucleotides matching TRBD2. The CDR3 spans 14 residues. Trimming took 8 bases from V and 5 from J; bases not matched to a gene: 8. Germline V CDR1 and CDR2: MNHNS, SASEGT. CDR3 sequence: CASVLAGGWETQYF. The CDR3 DNA reads TGTGCCAGCGTTTTAGCGGGGGGTTGGGAGACCCAGTACTTC.

The rearrangement uses TRBV20-1 and TRBJ2-5, with 7 bases that match TRBD1. Trimming removed 4 bases from V and 5 bases from J; junction bases left unmatched: 4. The CDR3 covers 12 residues. Germline CDR1 is DFQATT and CDR2 is SNEGSKA (reference sequence). The CDR3 nucleotides are TGCAGTGCTAAGGGACAGCAGGAGACCCAGTACTTC. This codes for CSAKGQQETQYF.

This clonotype was picked up many times. The CDR3 sequence: CASSQADRGLGEQYF. The CDR3 bases are TGCGCCAGCAGCCAGGCCGACAGGGGGCTAGGAGAGCAGTACTTC. V usage is TRBV4-1 and J usage is TRBJ2-7; TRBD1 aligns across 10 bases. The junction had 9 bases not matched to a gene; V was cut back by 3 bases and J by 7 bases. This CDR3 spans 15 amino acids. Per germline, CDR1 MGHRA and CDR2 YSYEKL.

With respect to this clonotype: Given a much more abundant clone one base away, this may be a read error. The chain uses TRBV10-3 and TRBJ2-5; TRBD2 is a possible D gene (6 bases). This CDR3 is built from 11 residues. Per germline, CDR1 ENHRY and CDR2 SYGVKD. For the CDR3, the DNA is TGTGCCAACAGTGAGGGACTTTCGCAGTACTTC. Encoded protein: CANSEGLSQYF.

This clonotype was observed many times. The rearrangement links TRBV20-1 to TRBJ2-7; a weak D match, TRBD2 (6 bases). V lost 6 bases to trimming and J lost 6 bases, with 15 bases between them. The CDR3 runs to 12 residues. CDR1 and CDR2 from the germline V gene are DFQATT and SNEGSKA (reference sequence). CDR3: CSAARRAGEQYF. The CDR3 DNA is TGCAGTGCCGCCCGGAGGGCAGGCGAGCAGTACTTC.

Concerning this clonotype: Possible read error: a much larger clone is one base away. This sequence joins TRBV12-3 or TRBV12-4 and TRBJ2-1; the match to TRBD2 covers 9 bases. The trim removed 6 bases at V and 8 bases at J, leaving 11 bases unmatched. CDR3 size: 15 residues. The CDR3 DNA reads as TGTGCCAGCAGCCCCCAGCGGGAGGAGTTGGATGAGCAGTTCTTC. Translated, it gives CASSPQREELDEQFF.

In this sample, this clonotype turned up many times. This chain connects TRBV9 to TRBJ2-7; possibly TRBD1 for D (5 bases). V lost 0 bases and J lost 6, with 13 bases in between. The germline V gene has CDR1 SGDLS and CDR2 YYNGEE. The CDR3 extends over 14 amino acids. The CDR3 nucleotides are TGTGCCAGCAGCGTAGGACACAGGCTGGGCGAGCAGTACTTC. Its protein is CASSVGHRLGEQYF.